This TCR beta chain originates from a study of sequential checkpoint blockade in melanoma. Study-wide context: Patients were randomized 1:1 to nivolumab-then-ipilimumab or ipilimumab-then-nivolumab first-line. Each arm's sequence ended with maintenance nivolumab.

J lost 6 bases, V lost 4 bases, and 6 bases had no gene match. Germline V gene lookup returns CDR1 SGHTS and CDR2 YDEGEE. The CDR3 has 15 residues. The protocol was immunoSEQ multiplex PCR, while the TCRdb copy is restricted to in-frame clones and leaves out a portion. Among 25,000 to 35,000 clones, about 88% were seen once, and the ten largest hold roughly 15%. Regarding treatment: randomized to nivolumab then ipilimumab (arm A) or the reverse (arm B). DNA-damaging chemotherapy had not been given to any patient beforehand. PBMC sorting kept live CD3+CD8+ cells without CD19 or CD56. This clonotype was obtained from a human donor with melanoma. Sequencing used CD8+ T cells sorted from blood (inferred from file names), obtained from a patient given nivolumab and ipilimumab in sequence. The chain is built from TRBV5-8 and TRBJ2-1, with 11 bases identical to TRBD2. The CDR3 sequence: CASSPVAGGLNEQFF. DNA for the CDR3: TGTGCCAGCAGCCCTGTAGCGGGGGGGCTCAATGAGCAGTTCTTC.